This TCR beta chain comes out of a study of CD8+ T cells in alopecia areata. Study details: Tofacitinib was taken orally by treated patients, and the dose was 5 to 10 mg twice daily. Overall study findings and caveats: Scalp clonality and expanded CD8+ clones among the top 100 fell significantly with tofacitinib. Researchers report lesional scalp, most notably alopecia totalis/universalis, outstripped normal scalp in clonality.

Reverse transcription of extracted RNA yielded cDNA, which provided the sequencing template. Repertoires were generated with immunoSEQ multiplex PCR, while TCRdb's copy carries only in-frame clones and drops some. The sample lists around 270,000 clones, roughly 64% occurring once. Note on this clone: Antigen: not known.

Treatment defined: oral pan-JAK inhibitor, 5-10 mg twice daily. Germline V CDR1 and CDR2: MGHRA, YSYEKL. CDR3 size: 15 residues. V lost 0 bases to trimming and J lost 8 bases, with 13 bases between them. This rearrangement joins TRBV4-1 to TRBJ1-4; D unresolved. The receptor's source is a human donor with alopecia areata. The starting material was CD4+ T cells sorted from blood, obtained at week 24, from a patient treated with tofacitinib. The CDR3 nucleotides are TGCGCCAGCAGCCAAGATAGGGATTTCGGAGAAAAACTGTTTTTT. This codes for CASSQDRDFGEKLFF.